Following are 23 T cell receptor beta chains from one sample sequenced in a study of cytomegalovirus exposure and HLA in healthy donors. The PCR made use of 60 Vbeta and 13 Jbeta primers. This table comes from immunoSEQ multiplex PCR, and its TCRdb copy is limited to in-frame clones, with some not included. The repertoire holds about 190,000 clones, with over 70% as singletons. The sequenced sample consisted of PBMCs. Receptors originate from a woman in her twenties or thirties in good health and CMV-seropositive.

The chain links TRBV19 to TRBJ1-4; 10 bases line up with TRBD1. Germline V lookup: CDR1 LNHDA, CDR2 SQIVND (reference sequence). The CDR3 has 15 amino acids. Trimming took 5 bases from V and 14 from J; bases not matched to a gene: 14. The CDR3 nucleotides read TGTGCCAGTAGTGTCGGGACAGGGGATCCCGGAGGTCTGTTTTTT. As protein: CASSVGTGDPGGLFF.

The chain employs TRBV10-3 and TRBJ2-3; 8 nucleotides match TRBD2. The V gene's germline CDR1 is ENHRY and CDR2 SYGVKD. V lost 6 bases to trimming and J lost 1 base; unmatched junction nucleotides: 9. This CDR3 is built from 16 residues. The CDR3 nucleotides read TGTGCCATCAGGGACACTAGCGGAAGGGGCACAGATACGCAGTATTTT. Its translation is CAIRDTSGRGTDTQYF.

The chain joins TRBV5-1 to TRBJ1-1, with TRBD1 matching over 12 bases. CDR3 length: 15 amino acids. After removal of 6 bases from V and 5 bases from J, the junction contained 8 bases not matched to a gene. The germline CDR1 and CDR2 sequences are SGHRS and YFSETQ. Here the CDR3 reads CASTGTGGEGTEAFF. In DNA, the CDR3 is TGCGCCAGCACCGGGACAGGGGGCGAAGGGACTGAAGCTTTCTTT.

This clone was found a few times. V gene TRBV6-4 combines with J gene TRBJ1-2, with 8 nucleotides matching TRBD1. Germline-derived CDR1 and CDR2 are MRHNA and SNTAGT. The CDR3 is 16 residues long. Trimming took 5 bases from V and 1 from J; bases not matched to a gene: 9. CDR3 region: CASSRVTGALNYGYTF. CDR3 in DNA: TGTGCCAGCAGTCGGGTGACAGGGGCCCTTAACTATGGCTACACCTTC.

This clone was seen only a few times. The chain combines TRBV6-5 with TRBJ1-3; D is undetermined. There are 15 residues in the CDR3. V lost 0 bases and J lost 0, with 6 bases in between. The germline CDR1 and CDR2 sequences are MNHEY and SVGAGI. This CDR3 is CASSYSASSGNTIYF. CDR3 sequence (DNA): TGTGCCAGCAGTTACTCGGCCAGCTCTGGAAACACCATATATTTT.

This chain links TRBV5-1 with TRBJ1-2; a weak D match, TRBD1 (6 bases). The CDR3 spans 13 residues. The germline gives CDR1 SGHRS, CDR2 YFSETQ. The V end lost 3 bases, the J end lost 1 base, and 7 bases lay between the germline ends. CDR3 sequence reads: CASSSDSNYGYTF. Here the CDR3 DNA reads TGCGCCAGCAGCTCGGACAGTAACTATGGCTACACCTTC.

In its sample, this clone was seen a few times. The chain is built from TRBV4-2 and TRBJ2-1; TRBD2 might be the D (6 bases). V lost 1 base to trimming and J lost 5 bases, with 12 bases between them. The CDR3 runs to 15 residues. Germline CDR1 LGHNA, CDR2 YNFKEQ. CDR3 DNA sequence: TGTGCCAGCAGCCAAGGAGGTAGCGGAGACAATGAGCAGTTCTTC. Protein: CASSQGGSGDNEQFF.

The chain employs TRBV4-1 and TRBJ2-7; D gene unclear. Germline values: CDR1 MGHRA, CDR2 YSYEKL. The CDR3 loop spans 14 amino acids. Between the trimmed V and J ends, which lost 1 base and 2 bases, there was a span of 9 bases. The CDR3 is CASSQVRSTYEQYF. CDR3 coding DNA: TGCGCCAGCAGCCAAGTACGGTCAACCTACGAGCAGTACTTC.

This clone appeared a few times. The V gene is TRBV5-5, the J gene TRBJ2-7; a possible D gene is TRBD2 (6 bases). Germline values: CDR1 SGHKS, CDR2 YYEKEE (reference sequence). CDR3 length equals 13 residues. V lost 2 bases to trimming and J lost 4 bases, with 10 bases between them. Here the CDR3 DNA reads TGTGCCAGCAGCTTCGGGGGAGAATACGAGCAGTACTTC. Encoded protein: CASSFGGEYEQYF.

This clone was counted between two and nine times. The V and J genes are TRBV6-1 and TRBJ2-5, with 7 positions matching TRBD2. V shed 7 bases and J 5 bases; nucleotides not matched to a gene: 13. Germline V gives CDR1 MNHNS, CDR2 SASEGT. CDR3 size: 15 residues. In DNA form, the CDR3 reads TGTGCCAGCATGCCCCTTGCGGGAGCAGGGGAGACCCAGTACTTC. Translating it yields CASMPLAGAGETQYF.

V and J are TRBV6-6 and TRBJ2-7; D not resolved. The CDR3 is made up of 14 amino acids. Trimming pared 0 bases from V and 1 base from J, leaving 7 bases between. Germline CDR1 MNHNY, CDR2 SVGAGI (reference sequence). The CDR3: CASSYSMASYEQYF. The DNA for the CDR3 is TGTGCCAGCAGTTACTCGATGGCTTCCTACGAGCAGTACTTC.

This clone was recorded once. The chain recombines TRBV4-1 with TRBJ2-1; 8 bases map to TRBD2. Germline lookup yields CDR1 MGHRA and CDR2 YSYEKL. Losses at the gene ends were 4 bases for V and 6 bases for J; bases not matched to a gene: 8. CDR3 size: 15 residues. CDR3 sequence (DNA): TGCGCCAGCAGCCCCAGGGGCGGGAGGATCAATGAGCAGTTCTTC. This encodes CASSPRGGRINEQFF.

The chain uses TRBV28 and TRBJ2-7, with D hard to call. Per the germline V gene, CDR1 is MDHEN and CDR2 is SYDVKM. V lost 6 bases and J 4 bases, leaving 7 bases between the germline ends. The CDR3 is 11 amino acids. CDR3 sequence: CASRLGYEQYF. DNA of the CDR3: TGTGCCAGCAGGCTAGGATACGAGCAGTACTTC.

The chain is built from TRBV6-1 and TRBJ2-7, with D tentatively TRBD2 (5 bases). Germline-derived CDR1 and CDR2 are MNHNS and SASEGT. V lost 1 base, J lost 6 bases, and 13 bases lay in between. The CDR3 covers 14 residues. The CDR3 coding sequence is TGTGCCAGCAGTGAAGGGGCGGGCTCAATCGAGCAGTACTTC. It encodes CASSEGAGSIEQYF.

The chain is built from TRBV28 and TRBJ2-7; 7 bases align to TRBD2. J lost 3 bases, V lost 5 bases, and 7 bases had no gene match. The CDR3 contains 14 residues. The germline CDR1 and CDR2 sequences are MDHEN and SYDVKM. CDR3 DNA sequence: TGTGCCAGCAGTCCCTTTAGCGGGCTCTACGAGCAGTACTTC. Translating gives CASSPFSGLYEQYF.

The table lists this clone with a count of one. This chain joins TRBV2 and TRBJ1-1; the match to TRBD1 covers 7 bases. Germline lookup yields CDR1 SNHLY and CDR2 FYNNEI. The CDR3 contains 17 residues. V shed 10 bases and J 1 base; nucleotides not matched to a gene: 18. CDR3: CATPISRQGDKNTEAFF. Written as DNA, the CDR3 is TGTGCCACCCCCATCTCGCGGCAGGGGGATAAGAACACTGAAGCTTTCTTT.

V gene TRBV11-2 combines with J gene TRBJ1-3; D is unclear. V lost 0 bases, J lost 3 bases, and 6 bases lay in between. Germline CDR1 reads SGHAT; CDR2 reads FQNNGV. The CDR3 has 14 amino acids. The CDR3 reads CASSLDLGGNTIYF. The CDR3 DNA follows: TGTGCCAGCAGCTTAGATCTAGGTGGAAACACCATATATTTT.

This sequence joins TRBV7-2 and TRBJ2-5; 10 positions agree with TRBD1. The J call is uncertain, as TRBJ2-7 better fits the DNA end. The germline V gene has CDR1 SGHTA and CDR2 FQGNSA. CDR3 length: 14 residues. CDR3 sequence (DNA): TGTGCCAGCAGCCTCGGGACAGGGGCCTACGAGCAGTACTTC. Protein sequence: CASSLGTGAYEQYF.

V gene TRBV19 combines with J gene TRBJ2-1, with a weak D call TRBD1 (6 bases). Germline V gives CDR1 LNHDA, CDR2 SQIVND (reference sequence). V shed 2 bases and J shed 4 bases, with 15 bases lying between them. The length of the CDR3 is 16 residues. The CDR3 bases are TGTGCCAGTAGTATAAACCGGGACAATCCATACAATGAGCAGTTCTTC. This sequence encodes CASSINRDNPYNEQFF.

The chain has TRBV28 and TRBJ2-5; TRBD2 agrees at 12 bases. There are 15 residues in the CDR3. In germline, CDR1 is MDHEN, CDR2 SYDVKM. V was clipped by 4 bases and J by 4 bases; unmatched bases: 4. CDR3 protein: CASSWTSGEGETQYF. Written as DNA, the CDR3 is TGTGCCAGCAGTTGGACTAGCGGGGAGGGAGAGACCCAGTACTTC.

V is TRBV10-3 and J is TRBJ2-5; TRBD1 matches at 8 bases. The J call could be wrong; TRBJ2-7 is a better fit for the DNA end. Germline lookup yields CDR1 ENHRY and CDR2 SYGVKD. The CDR3 is made up of 13 amino acids. CDR3 region: CAIRLDRDYEQYF. The CDR3 DNA follows: TGTGCCATCAGATTGGACAGGGACTACGAGCAGTACTTC.

A single count supports this clone. The chain links TRBV5-1 to TRBJ2-3, with 12 bases fitting TRBD1. V dropped 3 bases and J dropped 13; count of bases not matched to a gene: 3. CDR1 is SGHRS, CDR2 YFSETQ, per germline. CDR3 size: 12 residues. The chain's CDR3 is CASSSGTGGEYF. The CDR3 coding sequence is TGCGCCAGCAGCTCAGGGACAGGGGGCGAGTATTTT.

This chain links TRBV5-1 with TRBJ2-5; 8 bases agree with TRBD2. Trimming removed 4 bases from V and 1 base from J; junction bases left unmatched: 6. Germline CDR1 SGHRS, CDR2 YFSETQ. This CDR3 spans 15 amino acids. The CDR3 region is CASSPRTSPQETQYF. In nucleotides, the CDR3 is TGCGCCAGCAGCCCAAGGACTAGCCCCCAAGAGACCCAGTACTTC.